This T cell receptor (beta chain) is from a study of blood T cells in healthy people across ages. The second PCR ran about 6 to 12 cycles with a sample-barcoded 5' primer and J-beta primers. MiXCR was run by TCRdb on the 5' RACE reads, yielding one entry per CDR3 protein. The profile shows 1.5 million to 1.9 million distinct CDR3 sequences, roughly two fifths of them singletons. The CDR3 consists of 13 residues. Per the germline V gene, CDR1 is MNHNS and CDR2 is SASEGT. Deletions cut 6 bases from V and 4 bases from J, with 12 bases between. This rearrangement joins TRBV6-1 to TRBJ2-5; D is uncertain. The clonotype originates from a woman younger than 30 in good health. Sequencing was carried out using blood. In nucleotides, the CDR3 is TGTGCCAGCAGCGAGAGGTGGGGAGAGACCCAGTACTTC. It is translated as CASSERWGETQYF.